The TCR beta chain described here comes from a study of control samples from healthy donors and cancer patients. TCRdb's table, derived via immunoSEQ multiplex PCR, lists solely in-frame clones and lacks some. Of 2,300 or so clones in the sample, roughly 96% were seen once. This TCR was sampled from a man between 65 and 79 years old with colorectal cancer. The material sequenced was PBMCs.

The CDR3 nucleotides are TGTGCCAGCAGCCCCGGAAGTGGGGCCAACGTCCTGACTTTC. Protein: CASSPGSGANVLTF. The genes are TRBV5-8 and TRBJ2-6; D gene uncertain. Germline-derived CDR1 and CDR2 are SGHTS and YDEGEE. Deletions cut 4 bases from V and 3 bases from J, with 8 bases between. The CDR3 sequence is 14 residues long.